This TCR beta chain stems from a study of PD-L1 blockade in urothelial cancer. Study findings and constraints: Below-median pretreatment blood TCR clonality was a predictor of better survival.

Sequencing was performed with immunoSEQ multiplex PCR; in TCRdb, only in-frame clones are kept and a portion is missing. Among 48,000 or so clones, approximately 83% were seen once, and the ten largest hold over 9.5%. Germline V gene lookup returns CDR1 SGHTA and CDR2 FQGNSA. J lost 7 bases, V lost 5 bases, and 6 bases had no gene match. The CDR3 length is 13 residues. This sample's time point: peripheral blood 6 weeks after treatment start. Patients in the study were battling locally advanced or metastatic urothelial carcinoma. This clone was seen only once. The antigen is unknown. This sequence originates from a man in his 60s with urothelial cancer. The input for sequencing was PBMCs, taken around atezolizumab (anti-PD-L1) treatment. The V gene is TRBV7-2, the J gene TRBJ1-2; 8 bases match TRBD1. The CDR3 region has the DNA TGTGCCAGCAGCGCACAGACAGGGGTTGGCTACACCTTC. Translation gives CASSAQTGVGYTF.